This is a list of T cell receptor beta chains from one sample in a study of cytomegalovirus exposure and HLA in healthy donors. Assay: immunoSEQ multiplex PCR; the TCRdb copy retains only in-frame clones and omits some. The table has some 110,000 clones, more than 75% seen once. Sequencing used PBMCs. The origin of the receptors is a man aged 18-30 years in good health and CMV-seronegative. Both conserved end residues are part of each CDR3. D genes are given only for firm matches. Expanded clones get a size class; other rows say once, few or many, or leave the size out.

v_call	clone_size	d_call	j_call	cdr3_nt	cdr3_aa
TRBV7-9	NA	TRBD2	TRBJ2-1	TGTGCCAGCAGCCTAGCGGGGGGACCCTACAATGAGCAGTTCTTC	CASSLAGGPYNEQFF
TRBV7-9	NA	NA	TRBJ1-2	TGTGCCAGCAGCTCCACCAGAGACAGTAACTATGGCTACACCTTC	CASSSTRDSNYGYTF
TRBV5-1	once	TRBD2	TRBJ2-3	TGCGCCAGCAGTTTTAGCGGGGGGGCGAGAGATACGCAGTATTTT	CASSFSGGARDTQYF
TRBV9	NA	NA	TRBJ1-5	TGTGCCAGCAGCGCGACAGCTAGCAATCAGCCCCAGCATTTT	CASSATASNQPQHF
TRBV6-1	NA	NA	TRBJ1-2	TGTGCCAGCAGCCCATGGGGGGTTAACTATGGCTACACCTTC	CASSPWGVNYGYTF
TRBV10-3	NA	NA	TRBJ2-7	TGTGCCATCGCGTGGACAATGGATCGGGACGAGCAGTACTTC	CAIAWTMDRDEQYF
TRBV29-1	NA	NA	TRBJ1-2	TGCAGCGTTGCCCCGGGTCACAACTATGGCTACACCTTC	CSVAPGHNYGYTF
TRBV11-2	NA	TRBD1	TRBJ2-7	TGTGCCAGCAGCTCAATTCGGGACAGACCCGAGCAGTACTTC	CASSSIRDRPEQYF
TRBV29-1	NA	NA	TRBJ1-1	TGCAGCGTGGTGACAGAGGGGGACGCTGAAGCTTTCTTT	CSVVTEGDAEAFF
TRBV6-5	NA	NA	TRBJ1-3	TGTGCCAGCAGCCCGGACACTTACTCTGGAAACACCATATATTTT	CASSPDTYSGNTIYF
TRBV18	NA	NA	TRBJ2-5	TGTGCCAGCTCTTCCGCCGGGACTCTCAAAGAGACCCAGTACTTC	CASSSAGTLKETQYF
TRBV7-2	NA	TRBD2	TRBJ2-1	TGTGCCAGCAGCTTACTAGGGACTAGCAACTCCTACAATGAGCAGTTCTTC	CASSLLGTSNSYNEQFF
TRBV5-1	NA	TRBD1	TRBJ1-6	TGCGCCAGCAGCGCCACAGGGGGCAATAATTCACCCCTCCACTTT	CASSATGGNNSPLHF
TRBV6-1	NA	NA	TRBJ2-5	TGTGCCAGCACCGAACGACAAGTTCAGTACTTC	CASTERQVQYF
TRBV21-1	NA	NA	TRBJ2-1	TGTGCCAGCAGCGGGCCGGGACTAGCGGGACCCTACAATGAGCAGTTCTTC	CASSGPGLAGPYNEQFF
TRBV5-6	NA	TRBD1	TRBJ2-3	TGTGCCAGCAGCCTGACCCCGGGACAGGCGGGCACAGATACGCAGTATTTT	CASSLTPGQAGTDTQYF
TRBV19	NA	TRBD1	TRBJ1-4	TGTGCCAGTACCCTACAGGGGCGCAATGAAAAACTGTTTTTT	CASTLQGRNEKLFF
TRBV11-2	NA	TRBD2	TRBJ2-1	TGTGCCAGCAGCATCGAAGGACTAGCGGGAGGGAATTACAATGAGCAGTTCTTC	CASSIEGLAGGNYNEQFF
TRBV5-6	NA	NA	TRBJ1-3	TGTGCCAGCAGCTTGGATTTGGGGCCCGGCCCTGGAAACACCATATATTTT	CASSLDLGPGPGNTIYF
TRBV18	NA	NA	TRBJ2-5	TGTGCCAGCTCACCAGCGAGCCAAGAGACCCAGTACTTC	CASSPASQETQYF
TRBV2	few	TRBD1	TRBJ2-7	TGTGCCAGCAGACAGGGGGCCCAGTACGAGCAGTACTTC	CASRQGAQYEQYF
TRBV5-6	few	NA	TRBJ1-2	TGTGCCAGCAGCTTAAGGGAGTTCTATGGCTACACCTTC	CASSLREFYGYTF
TRBV27	NA	TRBD1	TRBJ2-2	TGTGCCAGCAGTCGCCCGGGACAGGGGGCCGCCGGGGAGCTGTTTTTT	CASSRPGQGAAGELFF
TRBV5-1	NA	TRBD2	TRBJ2-5	TGCGCCAGCAGCTTCGGACTAGCGGGGCAAGAGACCCAGTACTTC	CASSFGLAGQETQYF
TRBV5-1	NA	TRBD2	TRBJ2-5	TGCGCCAGCAGCTTGCAACTAGCGGGAGAAGAAGAGACCCAGTACTTC	CASSLQLAGEEETQYF
TRBV5-4	NA	TRBD1	TRBJ2-7	TGTGCCAGCAGCTCCGGACAGGGGTTCTACGAGCAGTACTTC	CASSSGQGFYEQYF
TRBV29-1	NA	NA	TRBJ2-7	TGCAGCGTTGCTGGTAGGACTGACGCCTCCTACGAGCAGTACTTC	CSVAGRTDASYEQYF
TRBV6-1	NA	TRBD1	TRBJ1-6	TGTGCCAGCAGTGCCCGACAGGGAATAGAATCACCCCTCCACTTT	CASSARQGIESPLHF
TRBV19	NA	TRBD2	TRBJ2-3	TGTGCCAGTAGTAGGGGGGCCGGGGGGGTAGATACGCAGTATTTT	CASSRGAGGVDTQYF
TRBV9	NA	NA	TRBJ2-7	TGTGCCAGCAGCGTAGTAGGACATCCCCAATACTTC	CASSVVGHPQYF
TRBV6-5	NA	TRBD1	TRBJ1-2	TGTGCCAGCGTCTCCGGGACAGGCTATGGCTACACCTTC	CASVSGTGYGYTF
TRBV4-1	NA	NA	TRBJ2-4	TGCGCCAGCAGCCAAGAAGCCGACGGGGTTTCGGCCAAAAACATTCAGTACTTC	CASSQEADGVSAKNIQYF
TRBV11-2	NA	TRBD2	TRBJ2-7	TGTGCCAGCAGCTTTCTAGCTAGCGGGCCGTACGAGCAGTACTTC	CASSFLASGPYEQYF
TRBV6-5	NA	TRBD1	TRBJ2-7	TGTGCCAGCAGATACCGTGGGACAGGGACGGGGGAGCAGTACTTC	CASRYRGTGTGEQYF
TRBV11-3	NA	TRBD1	TRBJ1-6	TGTGCCAGCAGACTTACAGGGGGCGCTTCCTATAATTCACCCCTCCACTTT	CASRLTGGASYNSPLHF
TRBV30	NA	TRBD1	TRBJ1-2	TGTGCCTGGAGTGATGGGACAGGGTGGGGCTATGGCTACACCTTC	CAWSDGTGWGYGYTF
TRBV19	NA	NA	TRBJ2-7	TGTGCCAGTAGTATTCTCCAGGGTAACGAGCAGTACTTC	CASSILQGNEQYF
TRBV5-4	NA	NA	TRBJ1-5	TGTGCCAGCAGTGTAGCAGCGGGGCAGCCCCAGCATTTT	CASSVAAGQPQHF
TRBV5-4	NA	TRBD1	TRBJ1-2	TGTGCCAGCCGGGGGACAGATCCTCAAGGCTACACCTTC	CASRGTDPQGYTF
TRBV5-1	NA	TRBD1	TRBJ1-1	TGCGCCAGCAGCTTGGTACAGGGGGGGGTGATGAACACTGAAGCTTTCTTT	CASSLVQGGVMNTEAFF
TRBV9	NA	TRBD2	TRBJ2-1	TGTGCCAGCAGCGGGAGGGGACTAGTATACGATGAGCAGTTCTTC	CASSGRGLVYDEQFF
TRBV25-1	NA	NA	TRBJ1-1	TGTGCCAGCAGTCCACTACAGGGAAACACTGAAGCTTTCTTT	CASSPLQGNTEAFF
TRBV15	NA	TRBD1	TRBJ1-1	TGTGCCACCAGCAGAACCCCGGGACAGGGGAACACTGAAGCTTTCTTT	CATSRTPGQGNTEAFF
TRBV27	NA	NA	TRBJ2-2	TGTGCCAGCAGTCCCTCCGTAAGGGGTGATGTCGGGGAGCTGTTTTTT	CASSPSVRGDVGELFF
TRBV27	NA	NA	TRBJ2-3	TGTGCCAGCAGTTTATCCTCCTCTAGCACAGATACGCAGTATTTT	CASSLSSSSTDTQYF
TRBV30	NA	TRBD1	TRBJ1-2	TGTGCCTGGAGTCGCGCAGGGGGCGATGGCTACACCTTC	CAWSRAGGDGYTF
TRBV7-9	NA	NA	TRBJ2-5	TGTGCCAGCAGCTTGTACGGAGGGCAAGAGACCCAGTACTTC	CASSLYGGQETQYF
TRBV6-1	few	TRBD2	TRBJ2-2	TGTGCCAGCAGACTAGCGGGGGGGCACACCGGGGAGCTGTTTTTT	CASRLAGGHTGELFF
TRBV5-4	NA	TRBD1	TRBJ1-2	TGTGCCAGCAGCATAGGGACAGGGGGCCTCCCTTATGGCTACACCTTC	CASSIGTGGLPYGYTF
TRBV23-1	once	NA	TRBJ2-7	TGCGCCAGCAGACCGGAGGGGAGCTCCTACGAGCAGTACTTC	CASRPEGSSYEQYF